One and the same sample provided the 8 T cell receptor beta chains below, sequenced in a study of blood T cells in healthy people across ages. Then a second PCR, running roughly 7 to 11 cycles, was carried out with a sample-barcoded 5' primer and a J-beta primer mix. TCRdb re-analysed the 5' RACE reads in MiXCR, keeping a single row per CDR3 protein. In the table there are roughly 900,000 distinct CDR3 sequences, 45% to 50% of which are singletons. The specimen sequenced was blood. The receptors originated from a man aged 25 to 40 in good health.

The J gene is TRBJ2-2, the V gene TRBV4-1, with 8 bases aligning to TRBD1. In germline, CDR1 is MGHRA, CDR2 YSYEKL. Losses at the gene ends were 0 bases for V and 4 bases for J; bases not matched to a gene: 10. The CDR3 loop spans 18 amino acids. The DNA for the CDR3 is TGCGCCAGCAGCCAAGAGAGGACCAACAGGGGGGTCACCGGGGAGCTGTTTTTT. It specifies CASSQERTNRGVTGELFF.

This clonotype was seen more than once but under ten times. This chain links TRBV11-3 with TRBJ2-5, with a possible D match to TRBD2 (5 bases). The CDR3 loop spans 12 amino acids. The germline V and J ends were trimmed by 6 bases and 13 bases, with 18 bases remaining between them. Germline lookup yields CDR1 SGHNT and CDR2 YENEEA. The CDR3 nucleotides read TGTGCCAGCAGACAACCTCAGCGGCCCTTGTACTTC. It is translated as CASRQPQRPLYF.

The chain couples TRBV20-1 to TRBJ1-5, with TRBD1 matching over 10 bases. The CDR3 is 16 amino acids. In germline, CDR1 is DFQATT, CDR2 SNEGSKA (reference sequence). Germline trimming cut 1 base from V and 1 base from J; bases unmatched to any gene: 4. The DNA of the CDR3 is TGCAGTGCTAGAGCTCCGGGACAGGGGAGCAATCAGCCCCAGCATTTT. Translated: CSARAPGQGSNQPQHF.

The chain joins TRBV20-1 to TRBJ1-2, with TRBD1 matching over 8 bases. Trimming at V came to 4 bases and at J to 13 bases, leaving 17 bases not matched to a gene. Germline V gene lookup returns CDR1 DFQATT and CDR2 SNEGSKA (reference sequence). This CDR3 has 14 residues. The CDR3 bases are TGCAGTGCTATCAGCGGACAGGGCCTCGGAATCGTCACCTTC. It is translated as CSAISGQGLGIVTF.

The chain has TRBV20-1 and TRBJ2-4; no definite D call. The V and J ends lost 6 bases and 1 base respectively, with 16 bases between them. Germline lookup yields CDR1 DFQATT and CDR2 SNEGSKA (reference sequence). CDR3 size: 15 residues. This chain's CDR3 is CSAPSGPMAKNIQYF. For the CDR3, the DNA is TGCAGTGCCCCATCGGGCCCGATGGCCAAAAACATTCAGTACTTC.

The rearrangement joins TRBV6-5 to TRBJ1-2; D remains ambiguous. The CDR3 covers 12 residues. The V gene's germline CDR1 is MNHEY and CDR2 SVGAGI. Between the trimmed V and J ends, which lost 7 bases and 7 bases, there was a span of 13 bases. The CDR3 reads CASISGSFGYTF. CDR3 DNA sequence: TGTGCCAGCATCTCGGGGTCCTTTGGCTACACCTTC.

This clonotype occurred a few times. The chain combines TRBV5-6 with TRBJ2-3, with 9 bases fitting TRBD1. The CDR3 has 19 residues. Looked up from germline, CDR1 is SGHDT and CDR2 is YYEEEE. The ends lost 2 bases at V and 0 bases at J; junction bases unmatched: 13. Here the CDR3 reads CASSLPGTGIVGSTDTQYF. The DNA of the CDR3 is TGTGCCAGCAGCTTACCAGGGACAGGGATTGTGGGCAGCACAGATACGCAGTATTTT.

This clonotype was seen a few times. The CDR3 here is CASSKGFAQTNIQYF. The CDR3 DNA sequence: TGTGCCAGCAGCAAGGGCTTCGCACAGACAAACATTCAGTACTTC. The rearrangement uses TRBV21-1 and TRBJ2-4. TRBV21-1 is assigned pseudogene status. CDR3 length: 15 amino acids.